This T cell receptor beta chain was sequenced in a study of blood T cell repertoires in COVID-19 (dated by TCRdb to the early 2020s). Turning to the overall study: The collaborator samples originated in the United States, Italy and Spain and spanned the acute and convalescent phases of COVID-19. The repertoires were released in a freely available public database intended as a resource for research on the immune response to SARS-CoV-2. The prospective study material was composed of cDNA or gDNA derived from T cells, B-cell-depleted T cells, or PBMCs. HLA class I and class II types, where available, came from metadata supplied by the sample provider rather than from assay-based typing. A de-identified subject ID, COVID-19 status, age in years and sex were almost always included in the sample metadata. Subjects who had been exposed to COVID-19, were actively infected with it, or had recovered from it provided the deeply sampled blood TCRbeta repertoires that made up the dataset. Samples were obtained from the ongoing ImmuneRACE study (first 160 participants) and from over 1,000 subjects provided by 6 global collaborators. On the study overall, not on this receptor specifically: The quantity of clinical and demographic metadata differed by source and by participant and was supplied without curation.

TCRbeta CDR3 regions were amplified from genomic DNA by means of the immunoSEQ Assay, a bias-controlled multiplex PCR. On the study's bioinformatics: Nucleated cell counts per sample were estimated from amplification of reference gene primers within the assay. To quantify the absolute abundance of each unique TCRbeta CDR3 rearrangement, sequence reads were collapsed and filtered. Productive Simpson clonality was computed per sample as the square root of Simpson's diversity index over productive rearrangements. In its TCRdb copy, this immuneACCESS table keeps in-frame sequences only and misses some clones. Where compared with another copy, unresolved V genes explain less than half of these, and the others have no known cause. The V and J calls and clone size were taken over from that table, and D and trimming were inferred from the DNA. The sample profile shows about 180,000 clones; approximately 87% of them were found once. The top ten clones comprise around 13% of the sample.

From a lookup of the germline V gene, CDR1 and CDR2 are MNHEY and SVGAGI. V is cut back by 11 bases and J by 7 bases, with 9 bases in the junction unmatched. There are 12 amino acids in the CDR3, from cysteine to phenylalanine inclusive. Of all the DNA, just the CDR3 is kept, 36 bases in frame from base 1. One collaborating source in Seattle enrolled patients while the patients were actively infected and followed the patients over time throughout the course of disease. Collaborating institutions collected whole blood in K2EDTA tubes following their own protocols. Collaborator samples were shipped for TCRbeta analysis as frozen whole blood, isolated PBMCs, or DNA extracted from either sample type. As to this clone: Its antigen is still unknown. No base-level quality is on record; no much larger clone is a single base apart.

The sequence joins TRBV6-5 to TRBJ1-1, and TRBD1 matches 8 of the central bases. This sequence originates from an older woman with COVID-19, enrolled during active disease. The sequenced sample was peripheral blood. The sequence in DNA is TGTGCCGGAGGGACAGGCTTCGGTGAAGCTTTCTTT. Translated, it reads CAGGTGFGEAFF.